This TCR beta chain is from a study of T-cell reconstitution after alpha-beta-depleted transplantation in children. Study findings and constraints: By about two months after transplant, alpha-beta T cells reportedly arose from several hundred graft clones that had expanded. The origin of high day-60 TCRbeta diversity in some patients lay in surviving recipient T cells and thymic progenitors.

As for this clonotype: The target antigen is unknown.

TCRbeta library construction was performed incorporating unique molecular identifiers. TCRdb reprocessed the PCR reads with MiXCR, giving one entry per CDR3 protein. This table has about 980,000 distinct CDR3 sequences, under 30% appearing once. Trimming removed 3 bases at V and 7 bases at J, with 19 bases between. Germline V gives CDR1 KGHSH, CDR2 LQKENI. This CDR3 comprises 15 residues. The input for sequencing was PBMCs, mostly from graft donor cells, taken 360 days after TCRalphabeta/CD19-depleted stem cell transplant. The chain has TRBV18 and TRBJ2-7, with D tentatively TRBD2 (5 bases). This clonotype originated in a boy younger than two who had a stem cell transplant for SCID, so the T cells may come from the graft donor. The CDR3 region has the DNA TGTGCCAGCTCACCGATTCGAGTAGGCCCGGGGGAGCAGTACTTC. Translation: CASSPIRVGPGEQYF.